This is a list of T cell receptor beta chains from one sample in a study of CD8+ T cells in alopecia areata. Clones were read by immunoSEQ multiplex PCR, and TCRdb kept only the in-frame ones, dropping some. This sample has approximately 30,000 clones, with less than 65% found just once. The sequenced sample consisted of NKG2D-high CD8+ T cells sorted from blood. The receptors stem from a human donor with alopecia areata. Each CDR3 is given with its conserved first and last residue. Fields, in order: D gene, clone size, V gene, J gene, CDR3 DNA, CDR3 protein. The D gene is left open where the match is weak. Clone size is shown for a subset of rows, as once, few, many or a class of expanded clone.

d_call: .; clone_size: .; v_call: TRBV6-5; j_call: TRBJ1-2; cdr3_nt: TGTGCCAGCAGCCAGCCGGGACTGGAGGGCTACACCTTC; cdr3_aa: CASSQPGLEGYTF
d_call: TRBD2; clone_size: .; v_call: TRBV9; j_call: TRBJ2-7; cdr3_nt: TGTGCCAGCAGCGTAGGGTCTAGCGGAACCTACGAGCAGTACTTC; cdr3_aa: CASSVGSSGTYEQYF
d_call: .; clone_size: .; v_call: TRBV6-5; j_call: TRBJ2-2; cdr3_nt: TGTGCCAGCGGGGCCGGGGAGCTGTTTTTT; cdr3_aa: CASGAGELFF
d_call: .; clone_size: .; v_call: TRBV7-8; j_call: TRBJ2-1; cdr3_nt: TGTGCCAGCAGCCGAAGACTAGATGGGGATGAGCAGTTCTTC; cdr3_aa: CASSRRLDGDEQFF
d_call: TRBD1; clone_size: .; v_call: TRBV2; j_call: TRBJ2-6; cdr3_nt: TGTGCCAGCAGACAGGGGTATGGGGCCAACGTCCTGACTTTC; cdr3_aa: CASRQGYGANVLTF
d_call: TRBD2; clone_size: .; v_call: TRBV5-4; j_call: TRBJ2-7; cdr3_nt: TGTGCCAGCAGCTCGGGACTAGCGGGATACGAGCAGTACTTC; cdr3_aa: CASSSGLAGYEQYF
d_call: .; clone_size: .; v_call: TRBV29-1; j_call: TRBJ2-1; cdr3_nt: TGCAGCGTTTTCCGGGGGACTTACAATGAGCAGTTCTTC; cdr3_aa: CSVFRGTYNEQFF
d_call: .; clone_size: .; v_call: TRBV30; j_call: TRBJ2-4; cdr3_nt: TGTGCCTGGAGTGTGGGGGCCAAAAACATTCAGTACTTC; cdr3_aa: CAWSVGAKNIQYF
d_call: .; clone_size: .; v_call: TRBV7-9; j_call: TRBJ1-4; cdr3_nt: TGTGCCAGCAGCGACAGCGTCAATGAAAAACTGTTTTTT; cdr3_aa: CASSDSVNEKLFF
d_call: .; clone_size: .; v_call: TRBV5-1; j_call: TRBJ2-6; cdr3_nt: TGCGCCAGCAGCTTTGTCGCGCCCTCTGGGGCCAACGTCCTGACTTTC; cdr3_aa: CASSFVAPSGANVLTF
d_call: .; clone_size: few; v_call: TRBV7-9; j_call: TRBJ1-6; cdr3_nt: TGTGCCAGCAGCTCCTCGAGCTCCTATAATTCACCCCTCCACTTT; cdr3_aa: CASSSSSSYNSPLHF
d_call: TRBD1; clone_size: .; v_call: TRBV27; j_call: TRBJ1-2; cdr3_nt: TGTGCCAGCAGAACAGGGACAGGAGTTAACTATGGCTACACCTTC; cdr3_aa: CASRTGTGVNYGYTF
d_call: TRBD1; clone_size: .; v_call: TRBV5-6; j_call: TRBJ2-5; cdr3_nt: TGTGCCAGCAGCCGGGGACAGGGTTGGACCGAGACCCAGTACTTC; cdr3_aa: CASSRGQGWTETQYF
d_call: TRBD1; clone_size: .; v_call: TRBV28; j_call: TRBJ2-1; cdr3_nt: TGTGCCAGCAGTCCCGACAGGGAACACAACAATGAGCAGTTCTTC; cdr3_aa: CASSPDREHNNEQFF
d_call: TRBD1; clone_size: .; v_call: TRBV25-1; j_call: TRBJ1-6; cdr3_nt: TGTGCCAGCACGCCCGGGACAGCCAATTCACCCCTCCACTTT; cdr3_aa: CASTPGTANSPLHF
d_call: .; clone_size: .; v_call: TRBV7-9; j_call: TRBJ2-3; cdr3_nt: TGTGCCAGCAGCTTAGCTCTGGGGCAGGGTCGCGCAGATACGCAGTATTTT; cdr3_aa: CASSLALGQGRADTQYF
d_call: .; clone_size: .; v_call: TRBV13; j_call: TRBJ2-1; cdr3_nt: TGTGCCAGCAGCGACAGTAGCGGAGGCCCTTTATACAATGAGCAGTTCTTC; cdr3_aa: CASSDSSGGPLYNEQFF
d_call: TRBD2; clone_size: once; v_call: TRBV27; j_call: TRBJ2-7; cdr3_nt: TGTGCCAGCAGTTTGCTCGGGACTAGATTCGAGCAGTACTTC; cdr3_aa: CASSLLGTRFEQYF
d_call: .; clone_size: .; v_call: TRBV7-6; j_call: TRBJ2-3; cdr3_nt: TGTGCCAGCAGCTTAGGGGATGGAACAGATACGCAGTATTTT; cdr3_aa: CASSLGDGTDTQYF
d_call: .; clone_size: .; v_call: TRBV13; j_call: TRBJ2-1; cdr3_nt: TGTGCCAGCAGCTTGCCAGGACACAATGAGCAGTTCTTC; cdr3_aa: CASSLPGHNEQFF
d_call: .; clone_size: .; v_call: TRBV10-3; j_call: TRBJ2-7; cdr3_nt: TGTGCCATCAGTGGCCTTCCCTCCTACGAGCAGTACTTC; cdr3_aa: CAISGLPSYEQYF
d_call: .; clone_size: .; v_call: TRBV25-1; j_call: TRBJ2-2; cdr3_nt: TGTGCCAGCAGTGATGGCCTAGTTAATTGGAACACCGGGGAGCTGTTTTTT; cdr3_aa: CASSDGLVNWNTGELFF
d_call: TRBD2; clone_size: .; v_call: TRBV2; j_call: TRBJ2-2; cdr3_nt: TGTGCCAGCGGGGGACTAGCGGGCTACACCGGGGAGCTGTTTTTT; cdr3_aa: CASGGLAGYTGELFF
d_call: .; clone_size: .; v_call: TRBV7-9; j_call: TRBJ2-3; cdr3_nt: TGTGCCAGCAGCTTAGAGGGCACAGATACGCAGTATTTT; cdr3_aa: CASSLEGTDTQYF
d_call: TRBD2; clone_size: .; v_call: TRBV14; j_call: TRBJ2-1; cdr3_nt: TGTGCCAGCAGCCATCGTCGGACGGGACTAGAATATGTTGGTGAGCAGTTCTTC; cdr3_aa: CASSHRRTGLEYVGEQFF
d_call: .; clone_size: few; v_call: TRBV28; j_call: TRBJ2-5; cdr3_nt: TGTGCCAGCAGCGGAATAAGGACAGCGCAAGAGACCCAGTACTTC; cdr3_aa: CASSGIRTAQETQYF
d_call: TRBD2; clone_size: few; v_call: TRBV27; j_call: TRBJ2-1; cdr3_nt: TGTGCCAGCAGTTTATTATCTAGCGGAGGTTACAATGAGCAGTTCTTC; cdr3_aa: CASSLLSSGGYNEQFF
d_call: .; clone_size: .; v_call: TRBV11-2; j_call: TRBJ2-7; cdr3_nt: TGTGCCAGCAGCTTATTTTACGGCTCCTACGAGCAGTACTTC; cdr3_aa: CASSLFYGSYEQYF
d_call: TRBD1; clone_size: few; v_call: TRBV14; j_call: TRBJ2-1; cdr3_nt: TGTGCCAGCAGCCAATTCCGTAGTAACAGGGGCTATGAGCAGTTCTTC; cdr3_aa: CASSQFRSNRGYEQFF
d_call: .; clone_size: .; v_call: TRBV7-6; j_call: TRBJ2-7; cdr3_nt: TGTGCCAGCAGTCCCCCCGCGGGGACAGCTCCTTACGAGCAGTACTTC; cdr3_aa: CASSPPAGTAPYEQYF
d_call: .; clone_size: .; v_call: TRBV7-9; j_call: TRBJ2-1; cdr3_nt: TGTGCCAGCAGCTTAGGAGGCGCGGTTCCCCCCCCCTACAATGAGCAGTTCTTC; cdr3_aa: CASSLGGAVPPPYNEQFF
d_call: TRBD1; clone_size: .; v_call: TRBV27; j_call: TRBJ2-1; cdr3_nt: TGTGCCAGCAGTTTACCCCAGGGGGACCAGTTCTTC; cdr3_aa: CASSLPQGDQFF
d_call: .; clone_size: .; v_call: TRBV28; j_call: TRBJ1-2; cdr3_nt: TGTGCCAGCAGCACCATGGAATTAGGCTACACCTTC; cdr3_aa: CASSTMELGYTF
d_call: .; clone_size: .; v_call: TRBV27; j_call: TRBJ2-1; cdr3_nt: TGTGCCAGCAGTTACACGCATTGGAGTTACAATGAGCAGTTCTTC; cdr3_aa: CASSYTHWSYNEQFF
d_call: .; clone_size: .; v_call: TRBV30; j_call: TRBJ1-2; cdr3_nt: TGTGCCTGGAGTGCGTGGGAAAGGAGCCGTGGCTACACCTTC; cdr3_aa: CAWSAWERSRGYTF
d_call: TRBD1; clone_size: .; v_call: TRBV4-3; j_call: TRBJ1-1; cdr3_nt: TGCGCCAGCAGCCGTGAACGAGGGGGCGGAACTGAAGCTTTCTTT; cdr3_aa: CASSRERGGGTEAFF
d_call: .; clone_size: .; v_call: TRBV27; j_call: TRBJ2-7; cdr3_nt: TGTGCCAGCAGTTTCACAGGGCTGGACGAGCAGTACTTC; cdr3_aa: CASSFTGLDEQYF
d_call: .; clone_size: few; v_call: TRBV25-1; j_call: TRBJ2-7; cdr3_nt: TGTGCCAGCAGTCCATCTCGTGGGATCCCCTACGAGCAGTACTTC; cdr3_aa: CASSPSRGIPYEQYF
d_call: .; clone_size: .; v_call: TRBV28; j_call: TRBJ2-5; cdr3_nt: TGTGCCAGCAGTTTACAGGGGATTTTTGAGACCCAGTACTTC; cdr3_aa: CASSLQGIFETQYF
d_call: .; clone_size: .; v_call: TRBV27; j_call: TRBJ1-5; cdr3_nt: TGTGCCAGCAGTTTGAGTGGAGGGATGCCCCAGCATTTT; cdr3_aa: CASSLSGGMPQHF
d_call: .; clone_size: .; v_call: TRBV27; j_call: TRBJ2-1; cdr3_nt: TGTGCCAGCAGTCAAACCTACAATGAGCAGTTCTTC; cdr3_aa: CASSQTYNEQFF
d_call: TRBD1; clone_size: few; v_call: TRBV30; j_call: TRBJ2-5; cdr3_nt: TGTGCCTGGGATACCGGGACAGGGTGGCAAGAGACCCAGTACTTC; cdr3_aa: CAWDTGTGWQETQYF
d_call: TRBD1; clone_size: .; v_call: TRBV4-1; j_call: TRBJ2-1; cdr3_nt: TGCGCCAGCAGCCTTATGACAGGGGTGGAGCAGTTCTTC; cdr3_aa: CASSLMTGVEQFF
d_call: TRBD1; clone_size: .; v_call: TRBV27; j_call: TRBJ1-5; cdr3_nt: TGTGCCAGCAGTTTACAACAGGGGGCACAGCCCCAGCATTTT; cdr3_aa: CASSLQQGAQPQHF
d_call: .; clone_size: .; v_call: TRBV5-6; j_call: TRBJ2-3; cdr3_nt: TGTGCCAGCAGTCAGGCGGGTCGAGGGCCTACCATCCCCACAGATACGCAGTATTTT; cdr3_aa: CASSQAGRGPTIPTDTQYF
d_call: .; clone_size: .; v_call: TRBV5-4; j_call: TRBJ2-1; cdr3_nt: TGTGCCAGCAGCTCCCCACTTACTCCCGAGGGGGACAATGAGCAGTTCTTC; cdr3_aa: CASSSPLTPEGDNEQFF
d_call: .; clone_size: .; v_call: TRBV7-9; j_call: TRBJ2-3; cdr3_nt: TGTGCCAGCAGCTCACAAACAGATACGCAGTATTTT; cdr3_aa: CASSSQTDTQYF
d_call: .; clone_size: few; v_call: TRBV5-1; j_call: TRBJ2-7; cdr3_nt: TGCGCCAGCAGCTTGGTTCAGGGGATAAACTACGAGCAGTACTTC; cdr3_aa: CASSLVQGINYEQYF
d_call: .; clone_size: .; v_call: TRBV6-5; j_call: TRBJ2-7; cdr3_nt: TGTGCCAGCAGTTACTCTCTGGGGCTCTCCCAATACGAGCAGTACTTC; cdr3_aa: CASSYSLGLSQYEQYF
d_call: .; clone_size: few; v_call: TRBV15; j_call: TRBJ2-7; cdr3_nt: TGTGCCACCAGCAGAGATCTGAGAGACGAGCAGTACTTC; cdr3_aa: CATSRDLRDEQYF
d_call: TRBD1; clone_size: .; v_call: TRBV2; j_call: TRBJ2-1; cdr3_nt: TGTGCCAGCAGGACCCCGGGACAGGGGAAAAATGAGCAGTTCTTC; cdr3_aa: CASRTPGQGKNEQFF
d_call: TRBD1; clone_size: .; v_call: TRBV28; j_call: TRBJ1-5; cdr3_nt: TGTGCCAGCAGTTTCGGACAGGGGAATCAGCCCCAGCATTTT; cdr3_aa: CASSFGQGNQPQHF
d_call: .; clone_size: .; v_call: TRBV13; j_call: TRBJ2-2; cdr3_nt: TGTGCCAGCAGCTTATCGCTGAGCGGCGGGGAGCTGTTTTTT; cdr3_aa: CASSLSLSGGELFF
d_call: TRBD2; clone_size: few; v_call: TRBV29-1; j_call: TRBJ2-2; cdr3_nt: TGCAGCGTCCACGGGACTAGCGGGAGCTCGAACACCGGGGAGCTGTTTTTT; cdr3_aa: CSVHGTSGSSNTGELFF
d_call: .; clone_size: few; v_call: TRBV30; j_call: TRBJ1-5; cdr3_nt: TGTGCCTGGAGTGTTCCCACACAAAAATATAGCAATCAGCCCCAGCATTTT; cdr3_aa: CAWSVPTQKYSNQPQHF